The rows below give T cell receptor beta chains drawn from one sample of a study of T cell changes during pregnancy in multiple sclerosis. Produced via immunoSEQ multiplex PCR; TCRdb's table is partial and in-frame only. Of 49,000 or so clones listed, 85% to 95% are singletons. This material consisted of CD8+ T cells from peripheral blood mononuclear cells, taken before pregnancy. The receptors stem from a female donor with multiple sclerosis, enrolled in a pregnancy study. Each CDR3 is given with its conserved first and last residue.

CDR3 protein,V gene,CDR3 length
CASSPRGQGIFIRSSYEQYF,TRBV18,20
CASSQGTEAFF,TRBV19,11
CAWKPGAETQYF,TRBV30,12
CASSPRTSGRFYEQYF,TRBV18,16
CASSIGQGLHEQFF,TRBV19,14
CAWSWGAGEVDTQYF,TRBV30,15
CASSQGGGQGLLNTEAFF,TRBV4-2,18
CASSTSRNEQFF,TRBV19,12
CATSRDSPRVGRALNEQFF,TRBV15,19
CASSSKTSGLYNEQFF,TRBV7-9,16
CASSSTGSNQPQHF,TRBV5-1,14
CASSQPLTSGHTDTQYF,TRBV4-1,17
CASSPDSNNQPQHF,TRBV9,14
CASSIGSGPVYEQYF,TRBV19,15
CASSVRTSGDLGEQFF,TRBV7-9,16
CASSLYTDSYEQYF,TRBV27,14
CASSLGPNEQYF,TRBV7-9,12
CASSSPTGTGFLETQYF,TRBV5-1,17
CASSQKGAGEGQETQYF,TRBV28,17
CASSLETSADFGTDTQYF,TRBV13,18
CASRPEREGQNEQYF,TRBV6-1,15
CASSDGKPYEQYF,TRBV6-1,13
CASSFSGNNEQFF,TRBV7-8,13
CASSYGTSVFDTQYF,TRBV19,15
CASSFGTGYEQYF,TRBV19,13
CASSEALRGRYGYTF,TRBV6-1,15
CASSSETGGKGNTIYF,TRBV7-4,16
CASSYGQITNTGELFF,TRBV27,16
CASSVAGINTGELFF,TRBV10-1,15
CASSPWDTSSYNEQFF,TRBV7-9,16
CASSPRDRSSSGNTIYF,TRBV7-9,17
CATAGGVIGELFF,TRBV27,13
CASSALAGEAGELFF,TRBV6-4,15
CASSFVAGANEQFF,TRBV7-9,14
CASSLTGGGRFTEAFF,TRBV7-8,16
CASRPSSGGNEQFF,TRBV28,14
CASSQVYVEDEAFF,TRBV4-1,14
CASSQQGNGYTF,TRBV7-6,12
CASSPQGFGDTQYF,TRBV7-8,14
CASSVYSTGELFF,TRBV2,13
CATDRGDGELFF,TRBV6-1,12
CASSLPSGRASTGELFF,TRBV7-8,17
CASSPLGIDNEQYF,TRBV4-1,14
CASSGQGVTEAFF,TRBV6-5,13
CASSFGTSVGYEQYF,TRBV27,15
CASSLSGRANEQFF,TRBV4-1,14
CASSLAMTANEQFF,TRBV5-5,14
CASSRGPSSNQPQHF,TRBV7-9,15
CASGRVGQPQHF,TRBV27,12